The 17 T cell receptor beta chains below come from one sample, sequenced in a study of cytomegalovirus exposure and HLA in healthy donors. It was with 60 Vbeta and 13 Jbeta primers that the PCR ran. Measured with immunoSEQ multiplex PCR; TCRdb has only the in-frame clones, and not every one. The data show over 100,000 clones, 66% seen once. Material for sequencing was PBMCs. These receptors came from a man aged 18 to 29 in good health and CMV-seronegative.

V is TRBV5-4 and J is TRBJ2-5, with 9 bases matching TRBD2. In germline, CDR1 is SGHNT, CDR2 YYREEE (reference sequence). Unmatched junction bases numbered 6, after V lost 0 bases and J lost 3 bases. CDR3 length: 16 residues. CDR3 DNA: TGTGCCAGCAGCTTGGCCTTGCGGGGGGGCGAAGAGACCCAGTACTTC. Translated, it gives CASSLALRGGEETQYF.

The rearrangement links TRBV18 to TRBJ1-2; D may be TRBD1 (6 bases). Germline V gene sequence: CDR1 KGHSH, CDR2 LQKENI. The CDR3 loop spans 12 amino acids. Trimming removed 4 bases from V and 6 bases from J, with 9 bases in between. The CDR3 DNA sequence: TGTGCCAGCTCACATAACAGGGATGGCTACACCTTC. Translation: CASSHNRDGYTF.

In DNA form, the CDR3 reads TGTGCCAGCAAATTCTCTCGTGGGGGGTGCTACAATGAGCAGTTCTTC. Translated: CASKFSRGGCYNEQFF. The J gene is TRBJ2-1, the V gene TRBV5-6; possible D gene TRBD2, 6 bases. V was clipped by 6 bases and J by 3 bases, with 19 bases between them. CDR1 SGHDT and CDR2 YYEEEE come from the germline V gene. The CDR3 covers 16 residues.

The chain is built from TRBV6-6 and TRBJ1-1; D gene unclear. The CDR3 is made up of 15 amino acids. Per germline, CDR1 MNHNY and CDR2 SVGAGI (reference sequence). The V and J ends lost 6 bases and 6 bases respectively, with 20 bases between them. In DNA, the CDR3 is TGTGCCAGCAGCACCGCAGCGGCAGCGTCCTCTGAAGCTTTCTTT. Translated: CASSTAAAASSEAFF.

The genes are TRBV7-7 and TRBJ2-7; TRBD1 matches 8 bases. The CDR3 loop spans 17 amino acids. The germline V gene has CDR1 SSHAT and CDR2 FNYEAQ (reference sequence). Trimming took 2 bases from V and 7 from J; bases not matched to a gene: 16. This chain's CDR3 is CASSLLSGPGQVREQYF. The DNA for the CDR3 is TGTGCCAGCAGCTTATTGTCCGGCCCGGGACAGGTGAGGGAGCAGTACTTC.

The chain links TRBV5-4 to TRBJ2-2; D ambiguous. CDR1 SGHNT and CDR2 YYREEE come from the germline V gene (reference sequence). V lost 0 bases and J lost 1, with 7 bases in between. There are 15 residues in the CDR3. This CDR3 reads CASSLVQLNTGELFF. The CDR3 region has the DNA TGTGCCAGCAGCTTGGTACAGCTGAACACCGGGGAGCTGTTTTTT.

V gene TRBV29-1 combines with J gene TRBJ2-3, with 7 bases identical to TRBD2. J gave up 2 bases and V 7 bases, and 6 bases lay outside the gene matches. Germline V gene data show CDR1 as SQVTM and CDR2 as ANQGSEA. The CDR3 spans 13 residues. The CDR3 coding sequence is TGCAGCGCTGCCGGGACTAACACAGATACGCAGTATTTT. It yields the protein CSAAGTNTDTQYF.

The rearrangement joins TRBV29-1 to TRBJ2-7; D gene uncertain. Germline V lookup: CDR1 SQVTM, CDR2 ANQGSEA. This CDR3 comprises 11 residues. The ends were cut back, 6 bases at V and 4 bases at J, with 10 bases in the middle. CDR3 sequence reads: CSVESLYEQYF. CDR3 sequence (DNA): TGCAGCGTGGAGAGTTTGTACGAGCAGTACTTC.

Comments on this clone: Different DNA sequences within this sample yield the same CDR3. The chain uses TRBV4-3 and TRBJ2-1, with 7 bases identical to TRBD2. This CDR3 comprises 16 residues. CDR1 is LGHNA and CDR2 is YSLEER in the germline V gene. V lost 1 base, J lost 4 bases, and 7 bases stayed unmatched. CDR3 sequence (DNA): TGCGCCAGCAGCCAAGGTACCAGCGGGATTTACAATGAGCAGTTCTTC. It encodes CASSQGTSGIYNEQFF.

The chain joins TRBV29-1 to TRBJ2-1; a possible D gene is TRBD1 (5 bases). This CDR3 is built from 16 residues. Trimming cost V 0 bases and J 0 bases, with 12 bases left between them. Germline CDR1 is SQVTM and CDR2 is ANQGSEA. CDR3 bases: TGCAGCGTTGAAGACGCAGGGTCCTCCTCCTACAATGAGCAGTTCTTC. Translated: CSVEDAGSSSYNEQFF.

The J gene is TRBJ1-5, the V gene TRBV10-1, with a tentative D call TRBD1 (6 bases). V was shortened by 8 bases and J by 7 bases, with 12 bases between the two germline ends. Looked up from germline, CDR1 is WNHNN and CDR2 is SYGVQD (reference sequence). The CDR3 loop spans 12 amino acids. The CDR3 protein is CASLQGLQPQHF. Written as DNA, the CDR3 is TGCGCCAGCTTACAGGGTTTGCAGCCCCAGCATTTT.

CDR3 amino acids: CASRGGKGVKGYEQYF. The CDR3 bases are TGTGCCAGCAGGGGGGGGAAGGGAGTTAAGGGCTACGAGCAGTACTTC. The chain combines TRBV21-1 with TRBJ2-7; no check of the table's D call, TRBD2, against the DNA was made. TRBV21-1 is designated a pseudogene. This CDR3 contains 16 residues.

In nucleotides, the CDR3 is TGTGCCAGCAGCGTAGAACCCCGGCAGGGCACAGATACGCAGTATTTT. It translates to CASSVEPRQGTDTQYF. This rearrangement joins TRBV9 to TRBJ2-3; D not resolved. Germline V gene lookup returns CDR1 SGDLS and CDR2 YYNGEE. The CDR3 is 16 amino acids. V was shortened by 0 bases and J by 1 base, with 12 bases between the two germline ends.

This clone was detected a few times. The chain combines TRBV5-6 with TRBJ2-1, with 7 nucleotides matching TRBD2. Per germline, CDR1 SGHDT and CDR2 YYEEEE. The CDR3 is 15 amino acids. The ends lost 4 bases at V and 4 bases at J; junction bases unmatched: 8. CDR3 nucleotides: TGTGCCAGCAGCGAAGTGACTAGCTCTTACAATGAGCAGTTCTTC. Residues: CASSEVTSSYNEQFF. Looking up the rest from reference TRBV5-6 and TRBJ2-1 gives the full variable domain: DAGVTQSPTHLIKTRGQQVTLRCSPKSGHDTVSWYQQALGQGPQFIFQYYEEEERQRGNFPDRFSGHQFPNYSSELNVNALLLGDSALYLCASSEVTSSYNEQFFGPGTRLTVL.

The chain combines TRBV15 with TRBJ1-4, with D tentatively TRBD1 (5 bases). The CDR3 consists of 15 residues. With 3 bases removed from V and 5 bases from J, the gap between germline ends came to 13 bases. Germline V gene lookup returns CDR1 LNHNV and CDR2 YYDKDF (reference sequence). For the CDR3, the DNA is TGTGCCACCAGCAGTCCCCGGGGGGTCAATGAAAAACTGTTTTTT. Translated: CATSSPRGVNEKLFF.

This clone was seen only a few times. The J gene is TRBJ1-1, the V gene TRBV4-3, with TRBD1 matching over 8 bases. The CDR3 contains 15 residues. Germline V gene lookup returns CDR1 LGHNA and CDR2 YSLEER. V was clipped by 4 bases and J by 1 base; unmatched bases: 5. CDR3 nucleotide sequence: TGCGCCAGCAGCCGATCCGGGACAGGGAACACTGAAGCTTTCTTT. Translated, it gives CASSRSGTGNTEAFF.

This clone showed up just a few times. V usage is TRBV6-6 and J usage is TRBJ1-1; maybe TRBD1 (5 bases). This CDR3 region has 14 residues. Trimming took off 2 bases at V and 4 bases at J, with 11 bases between the two ends. Germline values: CDR1 MNHNY, CDR2 SVGAGI (reference sequence). CDR3 amino acids: CASSYRGFGTEAFF. The CDR3 DNA reads as TGTGCCAGCAGTTACAGGGGATTCGGCACTGAAGCTTTCTTT.